This T cell receptor beta chain was documented in a study of blood T cells in healthy people across ages (dated by TCRdb to the mid-2010s). Context from the whole study: In model experiments, roughly one uniquely barcoded TCR beta cDNA molecule per two T cells was captured by template switching. The donors were divided into four age groups: young (average around 15 years), middle-aged (roughly 40), aged (roughly 66) and long-lived (about 84). Using deep sequencing normalized with unique cDNA molecular identifiers, the study measured how TCR beta repertoire diversity changes with age. For two donors (one aged 18 to 29 and one aged 80 or older), the study analyzed two additional independent replicas of 1 million unique cDNA reads from the same blood draw.

Points the paper makes about the study in general: Estimates of total diversity from one million sequenced T cells were regarded as lower bounds and underestimates. Because donor CMV infection status was unknown, age-related changes in expanded clonotypes were potentially confounded. The percentage of naive T cells measured by flow cytometry correlated strongly with observed TCR beta diversity. Because profiling used bulk unsorted PBMCs, naive and antigen-experienced compartments could not be compared conclusively. The long-lived group showed more naive CD4+ T cells, fewer expanded clones and increased TCR diversity than the aged group, suggesting age selection. Observed TCR beta diversity per million T cells fell roughly linearly with age, and a significant reduction was already apparent by age roughly 41.

From the germline V gene, CDR1 is MNHEY and CDR2 is SVGAGI. V gives up 3 bases and J gives up 2 bases, and the segment between their germline ends measures 13 bases. The CDR3 starts with the cysteine, ends with the phenylalanine, and has 15 residues. This entry keeps only the CDR3 DNA: 45 bases, framed from base 1. This clonotype has a handful of counts. This receptor's antigen is unknown. No base-level quality is on record; no much larger clone is a single base apart. The donors were some 39 Caucasian individuals from Russia, aged roughly 6 to 90 years, who were systemically healthy. Each donor gave about 11 milliliters of peripheral blood, drawn into EDTA-treated Vacutainer tubes. Ficoll-Paque density-gradient centrifugation was used to isolate PBMCs, with at least 7 million per sample. Trizol reagent was used to extract total RNA from PBMCs, with at least 6 micrograms per sample. Naive CD45RAhigh/CD27high T cell percentages were measured by flow cytometry on a PBMC aliquot from every donor.

Libraries were built with 5' RACE. The sequencer was an Illumina HiSeq 2500. The second PCR ran for about 7 to 11 cycles and used a J-beta primer mix along with a sample-barcoded 5' primer. Each TCR beta cDNA molecule received a unique molecular identifier from a template-switch 5' adaptor carrying 12 random nucleotides. At least 2.5 million CDR3-containing paired-end reads were obtained from each sample. The Mint cDNA synthesis kit, primed by a TRBC-specific oligonucleotide, was used to synthesize first-strand cDNA from all RNA. All cDNA was treated with uracil-DNA glycosylase and then went through a first 18-cycle PCR with the universal primers M1SS and BC2_uni_R. In the original analysis: For normalization, 1 million high-quality reads, each with a distinct molecular identifier, were randomly selected from each sample. Instead of being binned into consensus sequences, reads that shared molecular identifiers were thrown out. MiTCR, set to a Q25 quality threshold and the strictest error-elimination algorithm, was used for CDR3 identification, clonotype clustering and error correction. Lower-bound total TCR beta diversity was estimated with a nonparametric unseen species model using Euler transformation. Clones were called with MiXCR by TCRdb after fastp trimmed the public reads at Q25, and only in-frame beta chains were retained. All rows with the same CDR3 protein become a single entry with the most common DNA and genes. The V and J calls and clone size come from TCRdb's table, not from the authors' own analysis. A total of around 520,000 distinct CDR3 sequences appear in this sample, about 29% of them only once. The top ten hold approximately 3.6% of the sample.

The same sample was also used in a study of T cells of mothers and their children. Taken from the second paper: The donors were nine systemically healthy Caucasian individuals, made up of three mothers and their six children. cDNA synthesis used all of the extracted RNA, with roughly 1.5 ug of RNA in each 15 ul reaction. In the second PCR, the M1S primer introduced both the sample barcodes and 2-4 random nucleotides. Each mother yielded over 8.5 million TCR beta CDR3 reads and each child some 3 million reads. In both related and unrelated pairs, thymic selection shapes the output of TCR recombination in a similar way, with inherited differences having only a minor effect. Normalized repertoire overlap in related mother-child pairs was always slightly higher than in unrelated mother-child pairs, but the difference was never significant. No persistent microchimeric T cell clones were detected, at a sensitivity of approximately 110 clones per million clonotypes. In the study, deep NGS was used to compare the TCR beta repertoires of mothers and children, and features distinguishing related mother-child pairs from unrelated individuals were sought. On average, the children were roughly 12 +/- 4 years old, while the mothers were 40 +/- 4 years old. After adapter ligation was performed with NEBNext reagents, the libraries were sequenced on an Illumina HiSeq 2000 with 100+100 nt paired-end reads. Mother and child libraries were prepared a month apart and sequenced in separate runs to prevent cross-contamination. For each donor, between about 450,000 and 2,300,000 distinct TCR beta clonotypes were identified. Naive TCR beta clonotypes were estimated from low-frequency clonotypes matched to each donor's FACS-determined naive share, without sorting.

The rearranged segments are TRBV6-5 and TRBJ2-5, with the D gene not confidently named. Sequences were obtained from blood. The clonotype originates from a boy aged 2 to 9 in good health. The CDR3 loop reads CASSYGNRAQETQYF. The DNA reads TGTGCCAGCAGTTATGGGAATAGGGCTCAAGAGACCCAGTACTTC.